Given below is one TCR beta chain in context. This entry is derived from a study of T-cell memory formation after mild COVID-19. Each CDR3 protein gets one entry after TCRdb re-called the 5' RACE reads with MiXCR. This repertoire shows 530,000 or so distinct CDR3 sequences, roughly 17% found once; its top ten account for about 8.1%. This sequence was found in an adult woman who had mild COVID-19 (a few samples of this study predate the infection). Cell type and time point are not known. Sequencing was carried out using PBMCs or a T cell subset sorted from them (not recorded which).

CDR3: CASSPTSGIDTGELFF. DNA for the CDR3: TGTGCCAGCAGCCCTACTAGCGGGATAGACACCGGGGAGCTGTTTTTT. The chain couples TRBV7-2 to TRBJ2-2, with 10 bases aligning to TRBD2. V lost 5 bases to trimming and J lost 3 bases; unmatched junction nucleotides: 6. The CDR3 is 16 residues long. Per germline, CDR1 SGHTA and CDR2 FQGNSA. The complete variable domain, with remaining parts taken from reference TRBV7-2 and TRBJ2-2, reads GAGVSQSPSNKVTEKGKDVELRCDPISGHTALYWYRQSLGQGLEFLIYFQGNSAPDKSGLPSDRFSAERTGGSVSTLTIQRTQQEDSAVYLCASSPTSGIDTGELFFGEGSRLTVL.